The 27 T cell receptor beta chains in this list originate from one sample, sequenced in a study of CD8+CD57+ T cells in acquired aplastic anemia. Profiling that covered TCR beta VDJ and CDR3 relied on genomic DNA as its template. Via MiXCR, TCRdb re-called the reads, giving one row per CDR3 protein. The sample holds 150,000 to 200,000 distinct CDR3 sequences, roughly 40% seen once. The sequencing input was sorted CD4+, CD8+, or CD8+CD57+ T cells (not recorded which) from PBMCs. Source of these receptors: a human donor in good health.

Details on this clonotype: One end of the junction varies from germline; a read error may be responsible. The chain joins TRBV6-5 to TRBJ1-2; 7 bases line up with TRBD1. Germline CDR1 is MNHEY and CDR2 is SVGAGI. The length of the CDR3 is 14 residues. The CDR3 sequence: CASSYGGQLYGYTF. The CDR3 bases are TGCGCCAGCAGTTACGGGGGACAGCTCTATGGCTACACCTTC.

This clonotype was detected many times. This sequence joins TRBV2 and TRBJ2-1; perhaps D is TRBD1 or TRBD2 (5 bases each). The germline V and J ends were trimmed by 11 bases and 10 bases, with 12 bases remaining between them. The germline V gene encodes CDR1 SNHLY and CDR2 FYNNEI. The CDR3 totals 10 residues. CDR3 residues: CAGGVREQFF. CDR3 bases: TGTGCCGGGGGAGTACGGGAGCAGTTCTTC.

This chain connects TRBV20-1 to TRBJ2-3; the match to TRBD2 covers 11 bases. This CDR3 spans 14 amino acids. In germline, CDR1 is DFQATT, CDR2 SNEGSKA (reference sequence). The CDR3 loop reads CTCGGLADSDTQYF. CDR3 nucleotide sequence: TGCACCTGCGGGGGACTAGCGGACTCAGATACGCAGTATTTT.

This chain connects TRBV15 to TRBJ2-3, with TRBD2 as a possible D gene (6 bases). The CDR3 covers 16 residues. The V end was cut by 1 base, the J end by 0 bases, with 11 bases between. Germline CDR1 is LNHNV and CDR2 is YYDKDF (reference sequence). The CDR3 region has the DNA TGTGCCACCAGCAGAGGTGTCGGGACTAGCACAGATACGCAGTATTTT. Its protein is CATSRGVGTSTDTQYF.

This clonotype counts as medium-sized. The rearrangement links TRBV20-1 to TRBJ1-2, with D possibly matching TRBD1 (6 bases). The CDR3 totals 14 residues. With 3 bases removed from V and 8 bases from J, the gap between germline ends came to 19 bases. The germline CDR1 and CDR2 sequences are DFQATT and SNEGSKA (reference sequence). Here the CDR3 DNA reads TGCAGTGCTAGCGCGCAGGACAGATTGGGAGGCTACACCTTC. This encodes CSASAQDRLGGYTF.

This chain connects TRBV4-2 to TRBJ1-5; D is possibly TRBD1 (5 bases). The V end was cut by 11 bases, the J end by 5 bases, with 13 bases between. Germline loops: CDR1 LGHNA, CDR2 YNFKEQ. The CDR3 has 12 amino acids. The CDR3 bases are TGTGCCGCGGGGCAGGGAGATCAGCCCCAGCATTTT. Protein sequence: CAAGQGDQPQHF.

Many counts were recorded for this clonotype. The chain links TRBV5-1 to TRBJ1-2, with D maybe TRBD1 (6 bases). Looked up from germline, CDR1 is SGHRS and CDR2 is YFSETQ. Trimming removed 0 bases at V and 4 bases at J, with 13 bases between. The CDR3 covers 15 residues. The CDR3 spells CASSLEWTVAYGYTF. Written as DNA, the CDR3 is TGCGCCAGCAGCTTGGAGTGGACAGTAGCCTATGGCTACACCTTC.

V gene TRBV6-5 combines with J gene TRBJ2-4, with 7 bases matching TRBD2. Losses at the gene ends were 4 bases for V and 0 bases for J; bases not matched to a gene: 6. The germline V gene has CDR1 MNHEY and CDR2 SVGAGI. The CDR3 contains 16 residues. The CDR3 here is CASSSRGDLAKNIQYF. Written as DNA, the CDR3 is TGTGCCAGCAGTTCCCGGGGGGACCTAGCCAAAAACATTCAGTACTTC.

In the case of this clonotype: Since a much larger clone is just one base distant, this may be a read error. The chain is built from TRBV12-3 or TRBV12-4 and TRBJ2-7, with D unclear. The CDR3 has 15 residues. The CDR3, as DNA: TGTGCCAGCAGTTTAATAGCAAAGACATCCTACGAGCTGTACTTC. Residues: CASSLIAKTSYELYF.

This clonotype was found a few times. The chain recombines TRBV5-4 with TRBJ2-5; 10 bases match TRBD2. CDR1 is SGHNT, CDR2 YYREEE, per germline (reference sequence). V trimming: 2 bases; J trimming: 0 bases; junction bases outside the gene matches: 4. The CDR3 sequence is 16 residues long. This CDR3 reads CASSFERGGYQETQYF. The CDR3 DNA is TGTGCCAGCAGCTTCGAGCGGGGGGGGTACCAAGAGACCCAGTACTTC.

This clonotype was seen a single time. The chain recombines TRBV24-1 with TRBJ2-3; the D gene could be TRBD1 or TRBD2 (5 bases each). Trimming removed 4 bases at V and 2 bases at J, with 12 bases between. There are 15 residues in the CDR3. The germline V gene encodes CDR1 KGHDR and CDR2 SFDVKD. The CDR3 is CATSDPRDHTDTQYF. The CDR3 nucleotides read TGTGCCACCAGTGACCCTCGGGACCACACAGATACGCAGTATTTT.

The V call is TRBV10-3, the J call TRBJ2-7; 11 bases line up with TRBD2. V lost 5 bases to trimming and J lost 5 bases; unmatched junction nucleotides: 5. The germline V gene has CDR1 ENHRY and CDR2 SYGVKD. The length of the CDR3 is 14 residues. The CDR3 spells CAISFSGGADEQYF. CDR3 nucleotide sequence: TGTGCCATCAGTTTTAGCGGGGGGGCCGACGAGCAGTACTTC.

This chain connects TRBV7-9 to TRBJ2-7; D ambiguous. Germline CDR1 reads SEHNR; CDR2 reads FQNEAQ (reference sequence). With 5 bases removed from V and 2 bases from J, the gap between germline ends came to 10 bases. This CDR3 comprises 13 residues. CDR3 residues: CASSLDPTYEQYF. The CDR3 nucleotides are TGTGCCAGCAGCCTTGACCCGACCTACGAGCAGTACTTC.

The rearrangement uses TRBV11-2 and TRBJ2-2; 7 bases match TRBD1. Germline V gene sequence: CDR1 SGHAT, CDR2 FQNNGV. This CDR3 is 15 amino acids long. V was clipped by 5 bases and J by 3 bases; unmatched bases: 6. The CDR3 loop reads CASSTRDRDTGELFF. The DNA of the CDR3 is TGTGCCAGCAGCACCAGGGACAGAGACACCGGGGAGCTGTTTTTT.

The DNA of the CDR3 is TGTGCCAGCAGCCTCCGGGGAAAAGAGACCCAGTACTTC. Protein sequence: CASSLRGKETQYF. The chain combines TRBV7-9 with TRBJ2-5, with D possibly being TRBD2 (5 bases). V was shortened by 5 bases and J by 3 bases, with 10 bases between the two germline ends. CDR3 length equals 13 residues. Germline CDR1 and CDR2: SEHNR and FQNEAQ (reference sequence).

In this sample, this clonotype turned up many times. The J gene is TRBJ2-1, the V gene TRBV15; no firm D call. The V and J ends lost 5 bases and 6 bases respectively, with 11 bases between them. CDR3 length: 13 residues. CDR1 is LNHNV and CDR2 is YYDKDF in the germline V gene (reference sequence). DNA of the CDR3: TGTGCCACCAGCCGGGCCAATCTCAATGAGCAGTTCTTC. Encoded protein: CATSRANLNEQFF.

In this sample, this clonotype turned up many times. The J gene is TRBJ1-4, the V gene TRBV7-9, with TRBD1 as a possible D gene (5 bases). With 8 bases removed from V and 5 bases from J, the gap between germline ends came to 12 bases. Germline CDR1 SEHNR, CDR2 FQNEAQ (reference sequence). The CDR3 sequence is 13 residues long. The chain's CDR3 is CASLRGENEKLFF. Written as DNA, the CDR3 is TGTGCCAGCCTTAGGGGCGAAAATGAAAAACTGTTTTTT.

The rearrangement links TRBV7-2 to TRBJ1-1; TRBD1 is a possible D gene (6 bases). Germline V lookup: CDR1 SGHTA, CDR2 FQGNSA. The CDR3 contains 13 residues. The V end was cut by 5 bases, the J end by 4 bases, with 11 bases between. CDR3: CASSPPGATEAFF. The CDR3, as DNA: TGTGCCAGCAGCCCCCCGGGGGCCACTGAAGCTTTCTTT.

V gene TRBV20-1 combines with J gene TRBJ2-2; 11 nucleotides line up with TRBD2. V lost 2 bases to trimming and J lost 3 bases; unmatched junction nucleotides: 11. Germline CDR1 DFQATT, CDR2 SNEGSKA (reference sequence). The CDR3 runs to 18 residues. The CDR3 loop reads CSARSVGSGGAYTGELFF. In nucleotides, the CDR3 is TGCAGTGCTAGATCCGTTGGTAGCGGGGGGGCGTACACCGGGGAGCTGTTTTTT.

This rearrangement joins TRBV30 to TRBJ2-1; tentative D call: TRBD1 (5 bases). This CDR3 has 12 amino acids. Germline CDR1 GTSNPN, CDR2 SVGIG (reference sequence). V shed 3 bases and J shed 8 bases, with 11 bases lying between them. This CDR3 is CAWSFLRDEQFF. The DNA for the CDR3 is TGTGCCTGGAGCTTTCTCAGGGATGAGCAGTTCTTC.

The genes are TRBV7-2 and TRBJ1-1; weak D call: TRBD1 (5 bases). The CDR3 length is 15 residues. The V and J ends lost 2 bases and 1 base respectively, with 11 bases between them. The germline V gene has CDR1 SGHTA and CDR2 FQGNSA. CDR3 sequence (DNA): TGTGCCAGCAGCTTATGGGGGAAAGGGAACACTGAAGCTTTCTTT. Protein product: CASSLWGKGNTEAFF.

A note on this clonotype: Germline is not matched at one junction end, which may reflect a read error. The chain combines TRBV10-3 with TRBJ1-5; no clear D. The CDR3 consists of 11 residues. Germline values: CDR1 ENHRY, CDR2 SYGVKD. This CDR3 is CASSSLGPQHF. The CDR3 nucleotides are TGTGCCAGCAGTTCCTTGGGGCCCCAGCATTTT.

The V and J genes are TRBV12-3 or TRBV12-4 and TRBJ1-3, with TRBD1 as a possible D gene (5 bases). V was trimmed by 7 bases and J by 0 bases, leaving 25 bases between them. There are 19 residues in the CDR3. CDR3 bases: TGTGCCAGCAAAGGGGACCGGGACGGATCAACGTACTCTGGAAACACCATATATTTT. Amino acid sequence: CASKGDRDGSTYSGNTIYF.

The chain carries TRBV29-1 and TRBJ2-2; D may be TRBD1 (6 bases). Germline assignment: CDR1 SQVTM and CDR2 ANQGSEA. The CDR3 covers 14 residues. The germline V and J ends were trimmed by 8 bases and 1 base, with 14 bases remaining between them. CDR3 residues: CSSAQGRNTGELFF. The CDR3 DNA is TGCAGCTCAGCCCAGGGGCGGAACACCGGGGAGCTGTTTTTT.

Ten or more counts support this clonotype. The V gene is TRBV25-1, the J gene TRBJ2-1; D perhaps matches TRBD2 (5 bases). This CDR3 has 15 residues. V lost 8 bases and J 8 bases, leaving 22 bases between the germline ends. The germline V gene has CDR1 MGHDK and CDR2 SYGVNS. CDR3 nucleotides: TGTGCCAGCGGGGAGTTGTCACCTCGGGCGGATGAGCAGTTCTTC. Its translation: CASGELSPRADEQFF.

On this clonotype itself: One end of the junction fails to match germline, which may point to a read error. The CDR3 region has the DNA TGCGCCAGCAGCCAAACGGACAGGGGGCGCGAGCAGTACTTC. Its protein is CASSQTDRGREQYF. The rearrangement joins TRBV7-8 to TRBJ2-7; TRBD1 matches 11 bases. This CDR3 has 14 amino acids. In germline, CDR1 is SGHVS, CDR2 FQNEAQ.

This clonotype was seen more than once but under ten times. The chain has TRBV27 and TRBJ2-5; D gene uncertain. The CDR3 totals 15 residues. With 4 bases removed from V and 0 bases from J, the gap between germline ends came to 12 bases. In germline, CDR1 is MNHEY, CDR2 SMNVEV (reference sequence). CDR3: CASSSYGVDQETQYF. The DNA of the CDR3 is TGTGCCAGCAGTTCCTACGGAGTCGACCAAGAGACCCAGTACTTC.